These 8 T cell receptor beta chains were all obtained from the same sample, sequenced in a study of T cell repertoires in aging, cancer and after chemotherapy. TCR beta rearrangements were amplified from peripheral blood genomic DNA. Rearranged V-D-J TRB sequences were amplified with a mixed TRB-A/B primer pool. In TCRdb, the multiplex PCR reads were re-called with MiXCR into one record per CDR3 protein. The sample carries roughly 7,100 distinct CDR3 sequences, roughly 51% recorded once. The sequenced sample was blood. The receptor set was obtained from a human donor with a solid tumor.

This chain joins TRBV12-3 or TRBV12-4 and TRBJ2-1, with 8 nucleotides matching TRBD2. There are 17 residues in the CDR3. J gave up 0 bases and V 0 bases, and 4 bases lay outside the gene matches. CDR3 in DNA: TGTGCCAGCAGTTTAGCGGGAAGCGGGAGCTCCTACAATGAGCAGTTCTTC. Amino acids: CASSLAGSGSSYNEQFF.

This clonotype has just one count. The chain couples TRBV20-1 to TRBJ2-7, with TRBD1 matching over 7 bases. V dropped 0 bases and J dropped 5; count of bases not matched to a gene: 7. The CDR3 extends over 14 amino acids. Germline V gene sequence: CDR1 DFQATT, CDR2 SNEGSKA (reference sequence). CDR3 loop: CSARDRNRGDEQYF. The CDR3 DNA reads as TGCAGTGCTAGAGATCGAAACAGGGGAGACGAGCAGTACTTC.

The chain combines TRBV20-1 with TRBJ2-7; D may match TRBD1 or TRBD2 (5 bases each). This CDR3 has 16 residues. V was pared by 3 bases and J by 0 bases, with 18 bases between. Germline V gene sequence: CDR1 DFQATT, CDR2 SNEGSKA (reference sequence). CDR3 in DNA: TGCAGTGCTAGGCCGTCCGGTGCAGGGAGCTCCTACGAGCAGTACTTC. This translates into CSARPSGAGSSYEQYF.

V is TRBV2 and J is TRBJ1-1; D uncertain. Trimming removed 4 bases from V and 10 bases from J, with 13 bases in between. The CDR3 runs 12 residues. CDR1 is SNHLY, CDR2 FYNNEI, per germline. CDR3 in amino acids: CASSGAGSTAFF. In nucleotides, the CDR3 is TGTGCCAGCAGTGGGGCGGGGAGCACAGCTTTCTTT.

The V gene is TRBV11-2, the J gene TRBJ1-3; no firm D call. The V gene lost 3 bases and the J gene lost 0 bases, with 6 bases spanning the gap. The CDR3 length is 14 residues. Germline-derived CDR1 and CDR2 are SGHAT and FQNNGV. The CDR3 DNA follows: TGTGCCAGCAGCTTTCTACCCTCTGGAAACACCATATATTTT. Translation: CASSFLPSGNTIYF.

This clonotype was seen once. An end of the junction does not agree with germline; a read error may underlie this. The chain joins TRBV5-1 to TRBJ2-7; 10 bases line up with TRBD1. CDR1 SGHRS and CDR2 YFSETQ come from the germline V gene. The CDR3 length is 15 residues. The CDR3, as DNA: TGTGCCAGAAGCTTGGGACAGGGGAACTCCTACGAGCAGTACTTC. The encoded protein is CARSLGQGNSYEQYF.

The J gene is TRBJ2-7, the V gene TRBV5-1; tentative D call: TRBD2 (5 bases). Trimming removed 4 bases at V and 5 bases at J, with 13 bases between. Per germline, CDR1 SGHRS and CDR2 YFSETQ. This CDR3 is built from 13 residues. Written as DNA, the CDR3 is TGCGCCAGCAGCCCGTACGGGGTAGACGAGCAGTACTTC. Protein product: CASSPYGVDEQYF.

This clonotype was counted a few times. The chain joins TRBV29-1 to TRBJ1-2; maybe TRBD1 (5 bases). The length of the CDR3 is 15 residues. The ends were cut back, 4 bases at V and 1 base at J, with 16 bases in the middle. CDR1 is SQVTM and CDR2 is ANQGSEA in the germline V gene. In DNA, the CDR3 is TGCAGCGTTGGGGGGGGAGGGGCCATTAACTATGGCTACACCTTC. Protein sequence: CSVGGGGAINYGYTF.